The T cell receptor beta chain described here comes from a study of blood T cell repertoires in COVID-19. Study-level information: The United States, Italy and Spain provided the acute and convalescent COVID-19 samples. Sample material is recorded as cDNA or gDNA derived from T cells, B-cell-depleted T cells, or PBMCs.

As handled by the study authors: Reference gene primer amplification gave estimated nucleated cell counts. Libraries were prepared by immunoSEQ multiplex PCR; TCRdb keeps only in-frame clonotypes and omits some of them. V and J calls plus clone size are reproduced from that table; the DNA served to infer D and trimming. The table has around 200,000 clones, more than 75% seen once; the top ten hold about 6%. CDR3 length: 14 residues. The germline V gene has CDR1 MDHEN and CDR2 SYDVKM. The V end was cut by 7 bases, the J end by 2 bases, with 15 bases between. Input material: peripheral blood. This sequence was found in a man aged 60-69 years who had recovered from COVID-19. V gene TRBV28 combines with J gene TRBJ2-7; no firm D call. CDR3 loop: CASKRGTTAYEQYF. The CDR3 region has the DNA TGTGCCAGCAAGAGAGGTACTACCGCCTACGAGCAGTACTTC.